This T cell receptor (beta chain) was identified during a study of shared clonotypes between healthy human individuals. Overall study findings and caveats: Clonotype sharing among donors was thought likely to change with sequencing depth.

The V and J ends lost 1 base and 3 bases respectively, with 16 bases between them. Germline V gives CDR1 LGHNA, CDR2 YNFKEQ. There are 16 residues in the CDR3. Produced via immunoSEQ multiplex PCR; TCRdb's table is partial and in-frame only. The sample has some 2,500,000 clones; 93% are singletons. Into CD45RA+ naive and CD45RA-negative memory subsets, the CD4+ cells were split. Concerning this clone: What it recognizes is unknown.

The V and J genes are TRBV4-2 and TRBJ2-7; perhaps TRBD1 as D (7 bases). This sequence was found in a man in his late teens or twenties in good health. Some clones in this sample may be carry-over from other donors' samples. Sample: naive CD4+ T cells from PBMCs. Sample subset: CD45RA+ positively selected. The CDR3 loop reads CASSQGVQGTFYEQYF. Written as DNA, the CDR3 is TGTGCCAGCAGCCAAGGGGTACAGGGGACTTTCTACGAGCAGTACTTC.